What follows describes a single TCR beta chain. This clone was detected a few times. Its antigen is currently not known. No base quality values were provided; no much bigger clone lies one nucleotide off. The library was obtained by the immunoSEQ multiplex PCR assay. For the multiplex PCR, a mixture combining 60 forward primers for TCR Vbeta segments and 13 reverse primers for TCR Jbeta segments was used. The CDR3 region of rearranged TCR beta genes was amplified from genomic DNA by a multiplex PCR assay. The amplified TCR beta libraries were sequenced on the Illumina HiSeq System as 87-base-pair reads. The original pipeline was this. Across the 670 or so repertoires, a later analysis counted about 81 million unique TCR beta chains, 9.5 million to 13 million of which were shared by at least two donors. Raw reads were error-corrected and collapsed into unique sequences with a nearest-neighbor algorithm that merged closely related sequences to remove PCR and sequencing errors. To assign V, D and J gene segments, CDR3 sequences were aligned to IMGT reference sequences. For a sequence to be retained, at least a six-nucleotide match to both a V gene segment and a J gene segment was required. Rearrangements were classified as productive when the CDR3 lacked stop codons and remained in frame with V and J, and all other rearrangements were classified as non-productive. Following IMGT convention, CDR3 was defined as the stretch from the second conserved V-encoded cysteine up to the conserved J-encoded phenylalanine. Sequences without an unambiguous match to a single V gene segment were excluded from the earlier analysis of several hundred of the donors. An earlier analysis of over 450 of the donors classified V segments as functional when productive rearrangements were above 56.7% and as segregating when the standard deviation between donors was above 5%. To diagnose cytomegalovirus status from the catalog of TCR beta chain sequences, a statistical classification framework was built. A later analysis assigned V and J genes by comparing TCR nucleotide sequences with IMGT/GENE-DB human TR gene sequences. Using the TCRdist pipeline, a later analysis assigned CDR3 sequences along with most-parsimonious VDJ recombination scenarios. In a later analysis, each TCR beta chain was defined by its CDR3 amino acid sequence together with its V-gene family, and reads without a unique V-gene family were excluded. To address suspected cross-contamination and a sequencing artifact, a later analysis removed around 590 highly shared, low-generation-probability nucleotide sequences. In a later analysis, a clonal expansion index for each public chain was calculated from normalized within-repertoire ranks of inferred template counts. Generation probabilities in a later analysis came from a VDJ recombination model fitted to out-of-frame rearrangements, and those results were checked against IGoR. In a later analysis, TCR-TCR, TCR-HLA and TCR-CMV co-occurrence was scored with hypergeometric tests, and a repertoire-size bias correction was applied to TCR pairs. In a later analysis, false discovery rates were estimated by permuting HLA or CMV assignments 20 times. A later analysis grouped co-occurring TCRs with DBSCAN, adding TCRdist sequence similarity when clustering within HLA-allele-positive subsets. Co-occurrence clustering excluded repertoires with fewer than 30,000 or more than 120,000 public chains, plus five with anomalous nucleotide sharing. Here the immuneACCESS table is served through TCRdb, limited to in-frame sequences with V and J called. Missing clones are a known gap in these copies; in checked studies unresolved V genes cover under half, and the rest lacks a known reason. V and J calls and clone size come straight from that table; D and trimming were deduced from the DNA. This sample comprises 150,000 or so clones, less than 90% of them detected only once. The leading ten clones occupy roughly 4.5% of the sample.

This specimen comes from a study of cytomegalovirus exposure and HLA in healthy donors (dated by TCRdb to the late 2010s). Study-wide context: According to an earlier analysis of a few hundred of the donors, about 190 million T cells yielded 95 million to 140 million unique TCR beta sequences and 276 Gb of sequence data. An early release that covered some 640 HLA-typed donors contained approximately 300 gigabases of sequencing data and tens of millions of unique TCR sequences. Of the 398 genotyped donors, 65% to 90% fell in the genetic ancestry cluster associated with self-reported Caucasian donors. The study aimed to test whether cataloging public T cell receptors could reveal signatures of past pathogen exposure. Using immunosequencing, the study profiled T cell repertoires from around 670 subjects and related those repertoires to cytomegalovirus serostatus. Besides the first cohort of 550 to 750 subjects, a separate validation cohort made up of 90 to 150 different subjects was used. The study combined high-throughput TCR immunosequencing, statistical association of individual TCRs with disease status, and machine learning to predict cytomegalovirus infection status. A later analysis re-examined previously published TCR beta repertoires from roughly 650 donors and added high-resolution HLA genotyping to investigate patterns of TCR occurrence. The later analysis used no new phenotypic data to find candidate immune exposures, relying instead on TCR beta sequences and their occurrence across donors. An earlier analysis of several hundred of the donors applied high-throughput TCR beta sequencing to assess whether each TCR beta V gene segment acted as functional or pseudogenic. Donor age, sex, ethnicity and CMV serostatus were compiled together with the repertoire data. A later genetic analysis took genome-wide SNP genotypes for about three fifths of the roughly 670 donors and used that subset as a discovery cohort. Every repertoire in the discovery cohort had been generated on one and the same sequencing platform. HLA typing included class I and class II loci at four-digit resolution. Typing coverage varied by locus: roughly 620-630 donors for A, B, C, DRB1 and DQB1; more than 500 for DQA1; around 570 for DPA1; 450 to 480 for DPB1. Several DR-DQ haplotypes were treated as single units for association and clustering because of strong linkage in the cohort. On average, roughly 250,000 unique TCR beta nucleotide sequences were sequenced per donor among a few hundred genotyped donors of the cohort, with around 19% of those sequences being non-productive. Results and caveats for the whole study, not just this receptor: Assigning TCR associations to individual alleles was difficult when HLA alleles, especially DR and DQ, strongly co-occurred. A later analysis found that most CMV-associated TCR beta chains appeared HLA-restricted, with HLA associations seemingly driven largely by CMV exposure. A later analysis found that HLA-associated TCR beta chains were more clonally expanded and had lower generation probabilities than equally common non-associated chains. Sequencing depth was assumed to be roughly uniform across donors in the presence/absence analyses, though that assumption may not hold. A further reported finding was that TCR beta sequences accurately predicted the HLA-A and HLA-B alleles for most subjects in the first cohort. The only immune exposure information available for the cohort was CMV serostatus. A cluster of highly shared sequence variants was judged likely to be a technical artifact of the sequencing pipeline. Compared with the approximately 670-donor mean, donors in an Asian-associated ancestry cluster had fewer N-insertions in productive TCRs, according to a later genetic analysis. Most TCR sequences were observed very rarely across donors, whereas some public TCRs were present in many individuals. Some IMGT-functional V segments, including TRBV6-2 and TRBV6-3, could not be distinguished by the 87-base-pair reads and were therefore excluded. In a later analysis, TCR association rates were found to vary across HLA loci, with the most associated TCRs seen for DRB1 alleles and the fewest for HLA-C alleles. V-gene and J-gene trimming of TCR beta chains was associated with a missense DCLRE1C variant in a later genetic analysis, and the association was replicated in an independent cohort. According to the authors, the approach could potentially be generalized to other disease states and immunological phenotypes. Linkage disequilibrium might explain the correlated functional status among segregating V segments, but an unknown experimental factor could not be excluded. In the study, around 160 TCR beta chains were listed as associated with cytomegalovirus. Several of the top co-occurrence clusters appeared to be linked to parvovirus B19, influenza, CMV and Epstein-Barr virus, according to a later analysis. In vitro tests confirmed that a few of the cytomegalovirus-associated TCR beta chains recognize cytomegalovirus antigens. An earlier analysis of 587 of the donors showed that most TCR beta V segments appeared in productive rearrangements either about 87% or about 30% of the time, which broadly matched IMGT annotations. Because counts were too low, 15 to 20 rarely observed V segments, including chromosome 9 orphons, were excluded from the earlier analysis of a few hundred of the donors. Specific HLA alleles were associated with some 15,000 TCR beta sequences at a false discovery rate of 0.05 in a later analysis. The cohort was sequenced for TCR beta chains only, and without alpha or paired-chain data the features that could be detected were limited. The classifier was reported to diagnose cytomegalovirus status with high specificity and sensitivity in both the original cohort and the validation cohort. HLA typing was unavailable for some donors at each locus, so association tests used only the typed subset.

The CDR3 measures 15 amino acids from cysteine to phenylalanine. Here the CDR3 DNA is all that survives: 45 bases in frame from base 1. For CDR1 and CDR2, the germline V gene lists MGHRA and YSYEKL. Between the V and J ends, shortened by 4 bases and 2 bases respectively, the junction contains 12 bases. The cohort comprised around 700 healthy bone marrow donors. At the time of sampling, every cohort member was nominally healthy, though immune exposures that went unrecorded were likely present. The donor tested CMV seropositive and was one of the 289 seropositive cohort members. Each donor provided a peripheral blood sample, and peripheral blood mononuclear cells were used for TCR beta sequencing. Genomic DNA was extracted from the blood cell samples with the Qiagen DNeasy Blood Extraction Kit.

Sequencing input: PBMCs. This receptor chain uses TRBV4-1 and TRBJ1-5; possibly the D gene is TRBD1, per 5 matching bases. The receptor's source is a woman aged 45-60 years in good health and CMV-seropositive. The nucleotide sequence is TGCGCCAGCAGCCCCAGGGAGGGAGGCAATCAGCCCCAGCATTTT. Its amino acids are CASSPREGGNQPQHF.